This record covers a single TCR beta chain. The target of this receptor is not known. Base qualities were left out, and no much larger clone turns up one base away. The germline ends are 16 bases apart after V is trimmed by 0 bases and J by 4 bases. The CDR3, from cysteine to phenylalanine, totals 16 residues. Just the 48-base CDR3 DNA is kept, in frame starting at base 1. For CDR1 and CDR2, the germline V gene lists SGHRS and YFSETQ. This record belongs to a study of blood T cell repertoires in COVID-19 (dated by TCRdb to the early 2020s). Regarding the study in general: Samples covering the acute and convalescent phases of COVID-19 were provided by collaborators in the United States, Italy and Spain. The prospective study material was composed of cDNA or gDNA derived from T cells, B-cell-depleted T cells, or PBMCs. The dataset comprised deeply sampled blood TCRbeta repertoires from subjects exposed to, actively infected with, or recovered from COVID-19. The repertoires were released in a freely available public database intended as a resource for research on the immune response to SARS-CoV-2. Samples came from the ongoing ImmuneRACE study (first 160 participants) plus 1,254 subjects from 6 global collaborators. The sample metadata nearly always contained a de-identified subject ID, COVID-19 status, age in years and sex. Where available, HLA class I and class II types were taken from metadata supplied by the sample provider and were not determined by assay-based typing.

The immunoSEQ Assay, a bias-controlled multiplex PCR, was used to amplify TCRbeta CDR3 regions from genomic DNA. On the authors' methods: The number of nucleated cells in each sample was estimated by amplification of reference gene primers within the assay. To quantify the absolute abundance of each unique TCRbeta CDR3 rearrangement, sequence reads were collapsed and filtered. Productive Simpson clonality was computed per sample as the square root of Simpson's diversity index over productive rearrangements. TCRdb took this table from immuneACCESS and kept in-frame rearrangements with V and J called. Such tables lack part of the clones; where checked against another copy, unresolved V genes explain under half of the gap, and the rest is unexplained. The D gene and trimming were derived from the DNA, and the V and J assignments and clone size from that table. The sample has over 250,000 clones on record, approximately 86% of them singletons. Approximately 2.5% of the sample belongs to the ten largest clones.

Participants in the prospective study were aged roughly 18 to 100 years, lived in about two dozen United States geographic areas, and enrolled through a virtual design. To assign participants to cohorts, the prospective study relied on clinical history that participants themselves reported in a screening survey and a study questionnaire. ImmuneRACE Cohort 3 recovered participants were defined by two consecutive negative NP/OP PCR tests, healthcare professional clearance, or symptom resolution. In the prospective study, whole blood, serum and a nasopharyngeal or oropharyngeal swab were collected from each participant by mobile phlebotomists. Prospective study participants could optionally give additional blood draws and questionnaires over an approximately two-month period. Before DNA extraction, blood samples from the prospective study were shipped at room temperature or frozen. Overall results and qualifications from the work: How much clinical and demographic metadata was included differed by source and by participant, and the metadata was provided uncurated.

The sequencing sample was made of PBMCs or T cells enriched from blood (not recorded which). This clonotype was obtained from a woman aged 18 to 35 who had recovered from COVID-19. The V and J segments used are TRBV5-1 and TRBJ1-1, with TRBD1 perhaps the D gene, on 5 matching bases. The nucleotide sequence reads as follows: TGCGCCAGCAGCTTGGAGTTTGGTGGGGGGGTCACTGAAGCTTTCTTT. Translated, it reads CASSLEFGGGVTEAFF.